This TCR beta chain originates from a study of human T cells and chemical hapten exposure. Study information: The study lasted around 24 weeks, and patients were dosed weekly with diphenylcyclopropenone on the scalp throughout. Patch tests delivered 0.01% DPC to the upper back and were evaluated at 6 days. TCR yield per sample varied, mainly due to pooled library volumes. Whole-study findings and limits: TCRs whose frequency exceeded 1 in 1000 remained the same following DPC sensitization.

A note on this clonotype: Its antigen is unknown.

A single record per CDR3 protein comes from TCRdb applying MiXCR to the RACE reads. Of over 95,000 distinct CDR3 sequences listed, around 12% are singletons. The J segment lost 4 bases and the V segment lost 8 bases, leaving 2 bases of the junction unmatched. This CDR3 comprises 12 residues. Germline CDR1 DFQATT, CDR2 SNEGSKA (reference sequence). Noted time point: patch test 1, 2 weeks after DPC sensitization. Treatment defined: therapeutic diphenylcyclopropenone sensitization with weekly scalp DPC. The sequence was collected from a woman in her 40s with alopecia areata. Some clones in this sample may be carry-over from other donors' samples. The sample was whole blood, taken in connection with sensitization to the hapten diphenylcyclopropenone (DPC). The rearrangement joins TRBV20-1 to TRBJ2-3; 11 bases fit TRBD2. The CDR3 DNA is TGCAGTTCGGGACTAGCGGCAGATACGCAGTATTTT. Its translation is CSSGLAADTQYF.